What follows are 4 T cell receptor beta chains derived from one specimen sequenced in a study of T-cell memory formation after mild COVID-19. TCRdb re-derived calls from the 5' RACE reads in MiXCR, one entry per CDR3 protein. Of about 270,000 distinct CDR3 sequences in the sample, 15% to 20% are singletons; the top ten hold 20% to 25%. Sequencing was performed on PBMCs or a T cell subset sorted from them (not recorded which). These receptors were collected from a man younger than 35 who had mild COVID-19 (a few samples of this study predate the infection). Cell type and time point are not known.

The chain uses TRBV12-3 or TRBV12-4 and TRBJ2-3; no reliable D call. V gave up 0 bases and J gave up 2 bases, with 6 bases separating them. The CDR3 runs 14 residues. The CDR3 reads CASSLAGLTDTQYF. CDR3 coding DNA: TGTGCCAGCAGTTTAGCGGGCCTCACAGATACGCAGTATTTT.

This clonotype was found a few times. V is TRBV20-1 and J is TRBJ2-5; 8 bases are a match to TRBD1. Trimming cost V 6 bases and J 5 bases; bases outside gene matches: 11. In germline, CDR1 is DFQATT, CDR2 SNEGSKA (reference sequence). The CDR3 length is 14 residues. CDR3 protein: CSAGRGREGETQYF. The CDR3 nucleotides are TGCAGTGCGGGCAGGGGGCGAGAGGGCGAGACCCAGTACTTC.

This clonotype was seen more than once but under ten times. The chain recombines TRBV7-2 with TRBJ2-7; no clear D gene. This CDR3 is 11 amino acids long. Between the trimmed V and J ends, which lost 6 bases and 3 bases, there was a span of 6 bases. CDR1 and CDR2 from the germline V gene are SGHTA and FQGNSA. The CDR3: CASSAYYEQYF. CDR3 sequence (DNA): TGTGCCAGCAGTGCCTACTACGAGCAGTACTTC.

This clonotype was detected a few times. V gene TRBV12-3 or TRBV12-4 combines with J gene TRBJ1-5, with D uncertain. The CDR3 has 12 amino acids. Between the trimmed V and J ends, which lost 6 bases and 4 bases, there was a span of 7 bases. As DNA, the CDR3 is TGTGCCAGCAGGGACGGGAATCAGCCCCAGCATTTT. It encodes CASRDGNQPQHF.